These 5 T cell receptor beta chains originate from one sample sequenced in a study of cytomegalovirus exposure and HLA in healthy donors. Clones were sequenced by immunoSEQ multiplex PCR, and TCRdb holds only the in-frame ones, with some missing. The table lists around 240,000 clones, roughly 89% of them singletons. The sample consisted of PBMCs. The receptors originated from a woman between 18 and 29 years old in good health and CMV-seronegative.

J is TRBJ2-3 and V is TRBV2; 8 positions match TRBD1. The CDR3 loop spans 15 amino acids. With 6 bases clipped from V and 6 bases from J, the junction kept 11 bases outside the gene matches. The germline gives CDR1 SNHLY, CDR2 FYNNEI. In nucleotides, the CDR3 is TGTGCCAGCAGCACTACCCTGACAGGGGCCGATACGCAGTATTTT. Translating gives CASSTTLTGADTQYF.

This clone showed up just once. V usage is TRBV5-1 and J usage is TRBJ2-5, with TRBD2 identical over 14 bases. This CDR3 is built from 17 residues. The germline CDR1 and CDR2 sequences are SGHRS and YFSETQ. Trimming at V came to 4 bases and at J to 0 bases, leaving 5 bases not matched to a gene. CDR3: CASSTGLAGVYQETQYF. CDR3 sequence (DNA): TGCGCCAGCAGCACGGGACTAGCGGGGGTGTACCAAGAGACCCAGTACTTC.

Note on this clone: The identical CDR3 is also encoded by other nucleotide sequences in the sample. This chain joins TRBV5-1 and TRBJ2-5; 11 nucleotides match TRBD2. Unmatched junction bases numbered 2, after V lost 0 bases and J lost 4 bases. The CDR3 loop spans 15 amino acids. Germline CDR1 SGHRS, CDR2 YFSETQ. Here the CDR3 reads CASSLVLAGGETQYF. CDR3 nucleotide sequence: TGCGCCAGCAGCTTGGTTCTAGCGGGAGGAGAGACCCAGTACTTC.

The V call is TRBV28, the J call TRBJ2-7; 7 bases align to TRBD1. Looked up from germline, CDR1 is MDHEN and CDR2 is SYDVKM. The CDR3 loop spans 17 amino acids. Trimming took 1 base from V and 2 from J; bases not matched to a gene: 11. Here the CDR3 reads CASSLSRTGVFTYEQYF. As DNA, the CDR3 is TGTGCCAGCAGTTTATCTCGGACAGGAGTCTTTACCTACGAGCAGTACTTC.

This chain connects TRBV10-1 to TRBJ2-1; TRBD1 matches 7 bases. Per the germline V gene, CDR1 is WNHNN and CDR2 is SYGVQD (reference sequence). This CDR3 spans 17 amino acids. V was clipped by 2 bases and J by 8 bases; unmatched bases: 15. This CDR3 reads CASSEAVSFKGADEQFF. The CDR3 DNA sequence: TGCGCCAGCAGTGAGGCGGTATCGTTTAAGGGGGCCGATGAGCAGTTCTTC.